This TCR beta chain was retrieved from a study of cytomegalovirus exposure and HLA in healthy donors. General study results and limits: The authors enumerated around 150 TCR beta chains as linked to cytomegalovirus.

The PCR ran on 60 Vbeta and 13 Jbeta primers. Profiling relied on immunoSEQ multiplex PCR, and the TCRdb table lists in-frame clones only, not all of them. This table has 120,000 to 150,000 clones, 80% appearing once. As concerns this clone: Its specificity is unknown.

Germline CDR1 reads SGHDN; CDR2 reads FVKESK. Unmatched junction bases numbered 1, after V lost 0 bases and J lost 7 bases. The CDR3 loop spans 14 amino acids. The chain joins TRBV14 to TRBJ2-4; 9 bases are shared with TRBD2. The sample taken for sequencing was PBMCs. This sequence was found in a male donor in good health and CMV-seronegative. CDR3 loop: CASSQDLAGNIQYF. The CDR3 nucleotides read TGTGCCAGCAGCCAAGATCTAGCGGGGAACATTCAGTACTTC.